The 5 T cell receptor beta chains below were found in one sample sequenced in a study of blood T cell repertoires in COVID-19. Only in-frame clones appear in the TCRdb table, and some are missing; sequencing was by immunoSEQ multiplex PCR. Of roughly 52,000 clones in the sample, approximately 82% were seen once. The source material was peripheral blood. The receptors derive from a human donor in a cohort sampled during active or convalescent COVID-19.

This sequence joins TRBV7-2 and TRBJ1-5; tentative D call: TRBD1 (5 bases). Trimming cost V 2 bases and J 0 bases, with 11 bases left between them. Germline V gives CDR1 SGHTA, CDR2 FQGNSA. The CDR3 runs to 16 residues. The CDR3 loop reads CASSLMGGYSNQPQHF. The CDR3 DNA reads TGTGCCAGCAGCTTAATGGGGGGTTATAGCAATCAGCCCCAGCATTTT.

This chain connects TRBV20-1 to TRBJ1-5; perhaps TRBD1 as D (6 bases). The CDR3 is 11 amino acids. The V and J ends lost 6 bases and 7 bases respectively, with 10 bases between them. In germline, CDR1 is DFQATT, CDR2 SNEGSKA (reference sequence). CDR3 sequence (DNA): TGCAGTGCCGCAGGGGAACAGCCCCAGCATTTT. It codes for CSAAGEQPQHF.

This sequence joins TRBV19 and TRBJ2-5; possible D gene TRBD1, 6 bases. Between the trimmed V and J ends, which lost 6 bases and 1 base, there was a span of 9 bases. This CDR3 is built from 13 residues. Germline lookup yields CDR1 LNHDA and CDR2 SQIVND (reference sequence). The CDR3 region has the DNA TGTGCCAGTAGCAGGGACATCCAAGAGACCCAGTACTTC. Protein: CASSRDIQETQYF.

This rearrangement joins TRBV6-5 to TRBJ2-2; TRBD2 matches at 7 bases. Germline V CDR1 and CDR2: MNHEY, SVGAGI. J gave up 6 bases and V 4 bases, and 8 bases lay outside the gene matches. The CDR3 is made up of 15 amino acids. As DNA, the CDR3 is TGTGCCAGCAGTTCGGACCGCCGGGGGGCCGGGGAGCTGTTTTTT. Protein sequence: CASSSDRRGAGELFF.

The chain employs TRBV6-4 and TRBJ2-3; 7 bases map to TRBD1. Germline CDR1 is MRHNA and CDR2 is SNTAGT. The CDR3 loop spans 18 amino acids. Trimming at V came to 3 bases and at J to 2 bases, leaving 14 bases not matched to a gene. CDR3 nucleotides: TGTGCCAGCAGTGAAGATAACCTCGGGACAGCATTCACAGATACGCAGTATTTT. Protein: CASSEDNLGTAFTDTQYF.